This TCR beta chain was captured in a study of molecular identifiers for immune sequencing clone quantification. Study-wide findings and caveats: Identical TCR molecules that share a barcode could lead to an underestimation of highly expanded clone sizes.

V was trimmed by 5 bases and J by 0 bases, leaving 11 bases between them. The germline gives CDR1 MDHEN, CDR2 SYDVKM. This CDR3 is 15 amino acids long. Using its own MiXCR run on the PCR reads, TCRdb lists one record per CDR3 protein. In the table there are about 320,000 distinct CDR3 sequences, under 25% of which are singletons. There are many counts of this clonotype. What it binds is unknown. The gene calls are TRBV28 and TRBJ1-5; D remains ambiguous. This TCR derives from a human donor in good health. Some libraries in this study had Jurkat cell RNA spiked in. The specimen sequenced was naive CD8+ T cells from blood, with Jurkat cell RNA spiked in. Subset defined: FACS-sorted CD8+CD4-CCR7+CD45RA+ naive T cells. CDR3 nucleotide sequence: TGTGCCAGCAGTGCTCAGGCTATTAGCAATCAGCCCCAGCATTTT. Amino acid sequence: CASSAQAISNQPQHF.